The 10 T cell receptor beta chains presented below share a single source sample, sequenced in a study of early T cells in non-severe SARS-CoV-2 infection (dated by TCRdb to the early 2020s). Library creation used 5' RACE. Sequencer: NextSeq 500. The public sequencing data were trimmed at Q25 with fastp and processed into clonotypes with MiXCR by TCRdb, which kept only in-frame beta chains. Rows matching on CDR3 protein sequence are summarized as one entry with the most common DNA and genes. The sample table shows approximately 80,000 distinct CDR3 sequences, and roughly 12% are seen once. The ten largest clones capture around 12% of the sample. The material sequenced was whole blood, taken at baseline. The receptors were gathered from an adult who was a healthcare worker with PCR-confirmed SARS-CoV-2 infection or an uninfected control (not recorded which).

This clonotype was found many times. This sequence joins TRBV6-6 and TRBJ1-5, with D uncertain. Trimming shortened V by 6 bases and J by 5 bases, and 5 bases separated the two germline ends. The CDR3 has 11 residues. CDR1 is MNHNY and CDR2 is SVGAGI in the germline V gene (reference sequence). The CDR3 loop reads CASRDHQPQHF. CDR3 DNA: TGTGCCAGCAGGGATCATCAGCCCCAGCATTTT.

This clonotype has just a few counts. The chain carries TRBV7-9 and TRBJ2-7, with a possible D match to TRBD1 (5 bases). The CDR3 spans 14 residues. Trimming took off 5 bases at V and 4 bases at J, with 15 bases between the two ends. In germline, CDR1 is SEHNR, CDR2 FQNEAQ (reference sequence). The CDR3 DNA sequence: TGTGCCAGCAGCCAGGACACTACAGGTTACGAGCAGTACTTC. Its protein product is CASSQDTTGYEQYF.

This clonotype has a count of ten or more. This chain connects TRBV13 to TRBJ2-7, with 7 bases matching TRBD1. The germline gives CDR1 PRHDT, CDR2 FYEKMQ (reference sequence). There are 13 residues in the CDR3. The junction had 6 bases not matched to a gene; V was cut back by 4 bases and J by 6 bases. The CDR3: CASSSNRGFEQYF. The CDR3 nucleotides are TGTGCCAGCAGCTCGAACAGGGGTTTCGAGCAGTACTTC.

This chain connects TRBV6-2 or TRBV6-3 to TRBJ2-7; a weak D match, TRBD1 (6 bases). Trimming removed 6 bases at V and 4 bases at J, with 10 bases between. Per the germline V gene, CDR1 is MNHEY and CDR2 is SVGEGT. This CDR3 contains 12 residues. The DNA for the CDR3 is TGTGCCAGCAGGGAACAGGGTTACGAGCAGTACTTC. Protein sequence: CASREQGYEQYF.

This clonotype was counted ten times or more. The V call is TRBV28, the J call TRBJ1-5; weak D call: TRBD1 (6 bases). The CDR3 runs 15 residues. The V gene's germline CDR1 is MDHEN and CDR2 SYDVKM. Trimming shortened V by 2 bases and J by 3 bases, and 11 bases separated the two germline ends. The CDR3 sequence is CASSLTTGFNQPQHF. The DNA of the CDR3 is TGTGCCAGCAGTTTAACCACAGGGTTCAATCAGCCCCAGCATTTT.

This clonotype turned up a few times. This chain uses TRBV7-3 with TRBJ2-2; the match to TRBD1 covers 10 bases. The trim removed 5 bases at V and 6 bases at J, leaving 3 bases unmatched. This CDR3 comprises 14 residues. CDR1 and CDR2 (germline): SGHTA, FQGTGA. The CDR3 DNA follows: TGTGCCAGCAGCCAGGACAGGGGGTCCGGGGAGCTGTTTTTT. The encoded protein is CASSQDRGSGELFF.

This clonotype was seen repeatedly, ten times or more. V is TRBV5-1 and J is TRBJ2-2; D is possibly TRBD2 (6 bases). Germline V gives CDR1 SGHRS, CDR2 YFSETQ. Trimming shortened V by 5 bases and J by 4 bases, and 9 bases separated the two germline ends. The CDR3 extends over 13 amino acids. CDR3 coding DNA: TGCGCCAGCAGAAGCGGGCCCACCGGGGAGCTGTTTTTT. This encodes CASRSGPTGELFF.

The gene calls are TRBV5-4 and TRBJ2-7, with 13 bases that match TRBD2. Germline lookup yields CDR1 SGHNT and CDR2 YYREEE (reference sequence). Unmatched junction bases numbered 5, after V lost 4 bases and J lost 1 base. The CDR3 loop spans 16 amino acids. Written as DNA, the CDR3 is TGTGCCAGCAGCGTCGGACTAGCGGGGGCATCCTACGAGCAGTACTTC. Protein: CASSVGLAGASYEQYF.

This chain connects TRBV5-6 to TRBJ2-7; a weak D match, TRBD1 (5 bases). The CDR3 covers 14 residues. Germline-derived CDR1 and CDR2 are SGHDT and YYEEEE. The ends were cut back, 2 bases at V and 2 bases at J, with 11 bases in the middle. The CDR3 DNA sequence: TGTGCCAGCAGCTTTTCTGGGGCGCCCTACGAGCAGTACTTC. Translating it yields CASSFSGAPYEQYF.

This clonotype was recorded many times. The V gene is TRBV29-1, the J gene TRBJ2-1, with D possibly matching TRBD2 (5 bases). The germline V gene has CDR1 SQVTM and CDR2 ANQGSEA. V lost 2 bases, J lost 6 bases, and 14 bases lay in between. This CDR3 has 14 amino acids. CDR3 amino acids: CSVEKEADPNEQFF. The CDR3 DNA sequence: TGCAGCGTTGAAAAGGAGGCGGACCCCAATGAGCAGTTCTTC.